The 28 T cell receptor beta chains reported below all come from one sample, sequenced in a study of blood T cell repertoires in COVID-19. Sequenced by immunoSEQ multiplex PCR; TCRdb stores in-frame clones only, minus some. The table records approximately 210,000 clones, 75% to 90% of them present only once. The sample taken for sequencing was peripheral blood. All receptors come from a man aged 40-49 years with acute or convalescent COVID-19.

The chain uses TRBV6-4 and TRBJ2-2; a possible D gene is TRBD2 (5 bases). Germline assignment: CDR1 MRHNA and CDR2 SNTAGT. The CDR3 has 13 amino acids. The germline V and J ends were trimmed by 8 bases and 3 bases, with 10 bases remaining between them. Written as DNA, the CDR3 is TGTGCCAGCTCACTAGAGTACACCGGGGAGCTGTTTTTT. Amino acids: CASSLEYTGELFF.

This rearrangement joins TRBV5-6 to TRBJ1-1; D not certain. The CDR3 is made up of 13 amino acids. Germline V CDR1 and CDR2: SGHDT, YYEEEE. V dropped 3 bases and J dropped 1 base, with 7 bases sitting between them. The CDR3 DNA reads as TGTGCCAGCAGCTGGCGGGGGAACACTGAAGCTTTCTTT. This codes for CASSWRGNTEAFF.

The chain has TRBV12-3 or TRBV12-4 and TRBJ2-7; a possible D gene is TRBD2 (6 bases). The CDR3 contains 13 residues. Trimming took 10 bases from V and 5 from J, leaving 18 bases between them. This CDR3 reads CATPPGLYDEQYF. CDR3 DNA: TGTGCCACTCCACCGGGACTCTACGACGAGCAGTACTTC.

This chain joins TRBV10-1 and TRBJ1-2; D remains ambiguous. The CDR3 spans 13 residues. The germline CDR1 and CDR2 sequences are WNHNN and SYGVQD (reference sequence). Trimming left V 3 bases short and J 2 bases short, with 7 bases between. The CDR3 DNA reads TGCGCCAGCAGTGACGTCGGGAACTATGGCTACACCTTC. It yields the protein CASSDVGNYGYTF.

In the case of this clone: A much larger clone differs by one base, so this may be a read error. The rearrangement links TRBV7-9 to TRBJ1-1; TRBD1 aligns across 9 bases. CDR1 is SEHNR and CDR2 is FQNEAQ in the germline V gene (reference sequence). The CDR3 is 15 residues long. Trimming removed 3 bases from V and 0 bases from J; junction bases left unmatched: 2. The CDR3 DNA reads TGTGCCAGCAGCTTCGGACAGGGGATGAACACTGAAGCTTTCTTT. Translated: CASSFGQGMNTEAFF.

This clone has only one observation. J is TRBJ2-2 and V is TRBV11-2; perhaps TRBD2 as D (7 bases). The V end was cut by 2 bases, the J end by 3 bases, with 13 bases between. The germline gives CDR1 SGHAT, CDR2 FQNNGV. This CDR3 contains 16 residues. CDR3 region: CASSLIGGGYTGELFF. In DNA, the CDR3 is TGTGCCAGCAGCTTAATCGGCGGGGGCTACACCGGGGAGCTGTTTTTT.

V and J are TRBV7-3 and TRBJ2-7, with TRBD2 identical over 7 bases. CDR1 is SGHTA and CDR2 is FQGTGA in the germline V gene. The junction had 8 bases not matched to a gene; V was cut back by 5 bases and J by 1 base. The CDR3 runs 15 residues. The chain's CDR3 is CASSPNPSGSYEQYF. The DNA for the CDR3 is TGTGCCAGCAGCCCTAACCCTAGCGGTTCCTACGAGCAGTACTTC.

This clone was counted only a few times. The J gene is TRBJ2-5, the V gene TRBV7-9; 12 positions agree with TRBD2. The CDR3 runs 18 residues. Per germline, CDR1 SEHNR and CDR2 FQNEAQ (reference sequence). Trimming at V came to 5 bases and at J to 7 bases, leaving 17 bases not matched to a gene. This chain's CDR3 is CASSTTPSGGGRRGTQYF. CDR3 sequence (DNA): TGTGCCAGCAGCACGACCCCTAGCGGGGGGGGCCGGAGAGGGACCCAGTACTTC.

The rearrangement joins TRBV3-1 (or the pseudogene TRBV3-2) to TRBJ1-5; D gene uncertain. Germline V gene data show CDR1 as LGHDT and CDR2 as YNNKEL (reference sequence). This CDR3 has 16 residues. Trimming removed 1 base at V and 4 bases at J, with 14 bases between. CDR3 sequence reads: CASSQGPPQANQPQHF. Written as DNA, the CDR3 is TGTGCCAGCAGCCAAGGGCCACCCCAGGCGAATCAGCCCCAGCATTTT.

V and J are TRBV7-3 and TRBJ1-2; 7 bases fit TRBD1. CDR3 length: 15 amino acids. V shed 5 bases, J shed 6 bases, and the junction held 12 bases outside the gene matches. The germline V gene encodes CDR1 SGHTA and CDR2 FQGTGA. Here the CDR3 reads CASSPTQGGGDGYTF. For the CDR3, the DNA is TGTGCCAGCAGCCCAACTCAGGGGGGCGGTGATGGCTACACCTTC. Complete variable domain (other parts from reference TRBV7-3 and TRBJ1-2): GAGVSQTPSNKVTEKGKYVELRCDPISGHTALYWYRQSLGQGPEFLIYFQGTGAADDSGLPNDRFFAVRPEGSVSTLKIQRTERGDSAVYLCASSPTQGGGDGYTFGSGTRLTVV.

DNA for the CDR3: TGCGCCAGCAACTCAGGCGGGGGGTCGCCAGATACGCAGTATTTT. This codes for CASNSGGGSPDTQYF. This rearrangement joins TRBV10-1 to TRBJ2-3, with TRBD2 matching 8 bases. This CDR3 has 15 amino acids. Germline-derived CDR1 and CDR2 are WNHNN and SYGVQD (reference sequence). The V gene end was trimmed by 7 bases and the J gene end by 4 bases; junction bases not matched to a gene: 10.

V is TRBV5-1 and J is TRBJ2-1, with a tentative D call TRBD1 (6 bases). The ends were cut back, 2 bases at V and 8 bases at J, with 14 bases in the middle. CDR3 length: 14 residues. Germline V gene lookup returns CDR1 SGHRS and CDR2 YFSETQ. CDR3 in DNA: TGCGCCAGCAGCTTTGGGGGCCAAAATGATGAGCAGTTCTTC. Its translation is CASSFGGQNDEQFF.

The chain recombines TRBV7-9 with TRBJ1-1; 7 bases match TRBD1. The germline CDR1 and CDR2 sequences are SEHNR and FQNEAQ (reference sequence). V dropped 4 bases and J dropped 3; count of bases not matched to a gene: 8. The CDR3 runs to 15 residues. DNA of the CDR3: TGTGCCAGCAGCTCCTCGACAGGGCTGGACACTGAAGCTTTCTTT. Residues: CASSSSTGLDTEAFF.

The rearrangement joins TRBV9 to TRBJ1-4, with a tentative D call TRBD1 (6 bases). The CDR3 contains 14 residues. Germline lookup yields CDR1 SGDLS and CDR2 YYNGEE. Trimming stripped 4 bases from V and 2 bases from J, with 9 bases between. This CDR3 is CASSTGSTNEKLFF. The CDR3 DNA sequence: TGTGCCAGCAGCACAGGGTCCACTAATGAAAAACTGTTTTTT.

The CDR3 coding sequence is TGTGCCAGCAGCTTTAAATCCTTAAGCGGGACAGGGAGGGAGACCCAGTACTTC. Protein sequence: CASSFKSLSGTGRETQYF. The chain has TRBV5-4 and TRBJ2-5; 9 bases map to TRBD1. CDR1 and CDR2 (germline): SGHNT, YYREEE (reference sequence). The CDR3 runs 18 residues. J gave up 5 bases and V 2 bases, and 16 bases lay outside the gene matches.

The chain employs TRBV11-2 and TRBJ2-1; 8 nucleotides line up with TRBD1. J lost 2 bases, V lost 3 bases, and 9 bases had no gene match. This CDR3 is built from 17 residues. Per germline, CDR1 SGHAT and CDR2 FQNNGV. The DNA of the CDR3 is TGTGCCAGCAGCTTCAAACCGACAGGGGCTACCTACAATGAGCAGTTCTTC. Translation: CASSFKPTGATYNEQFF.

The rearrangement joins TRBV3-1 (or the pseudogene TRBV3-2) to TRBJ2-7; perhaps TRBD1 as D (5 bases). The CDR3 consists of 14 residues. V shed 4 bases and J shed 2 bases, with 12 bases lying between them. CDR1 and CDR2 (germline): LGHDT, YNNKEL (reference sequence). CDR3 protein: CASSLQGWAYEQYF. DNA of the CDR3: TGTGCCAGCAGCCTTCAGGGTTGGGCCTACGAGCAGTACTTC.

This clone was detected only once. This chain uses TRBV10-3 with TRBJ2-7; TRBD1 aligns across 8 bases. V lost 6 bases and J lost 6; bases outside the gene matches: 7. This CDR3 region has 13 residues. CDR1 ENHRY and CDR2 SYGVKD come from the germline V gene. CDR3 residues: CAIRGQEVPEQYF. The CDR3 bases are TGTGCCATCAGGGGACAGGAAGTCCCCGAGCAGTACTTC.

The chain employs TRBV6-5 and TRBJ1-6; TRBD1 aligns across 8 bases. Unmatched junction bases numbered 3, after V lost 2 bases and J lost 9 bases. The CDR3 spans 14 residues. From germline, CDR1 is MNHEY and CDR2 SVGAGI. The CDR3 spells CASSYGQGPSPLHF. CDR3 coding DNA: TGTGCCAGCAGTTACGGACAGGGACCTTCACCCCTCCACTTT.

This rearrangement joins TRBV29-1 to TRBJ2-7; the match to TRBD2 covers 15 bases. Trimming cost V 6 bases and J 6 bases; bases outside gene matches: 0. Germline CDR1 reads SQVTM; CDR2 reads ANQGSEA. There are 12 residues in the CDR3. The CDR3 loop is CSVGLAGGEQYF. For the CDR3, the DNA is TGCAGCGTGGGACTAGCGGGAGGCGAGCAGTACTTC.

The sample holds a few counts of this clone. The chain uses TRBV27 and TRBJ2-3; D unresolved. The germline gives CDR1 MNHEY, CDR2 SMNVEV (reference sequence). This CDR3 region has 17 residues. V was cut by 2 bases and J by 2 bases, with 17 bases left in between. CDR3 in amino acids: CASSLNQQTSFTDTQYF. DNA of the CDR3: TGTGCCAGCAGTTTAAACCAACAGACCTCTTTCACAGATACGCAGTATTTT.

This sequence joins TRBV4-1 and TRBJ2-5; 11 positions match TRBD2. The CDR3 is 15 residues long. Germline values: CDR1 MGHRA, CDR2 YSYEKL. The V gene end was trimmed by 2 bases and the J gene end by 5 bases; junction bases not matched to a gene: 4. The CDR3 reads CASSQPIAGGETQYF. The CDR3 DNA reads as TGCGCCAGCAGCCAACCGATAGCGGGGGGGGAGACCCAGTACTTC.

This clone has a single count. The rearrangement uses TRBV20-1 and TRBJ1-2, with TRBD1 matching 7 bases. Germline loops: CDR1 DFQATT, CDR2 SNEGSKA (reference sequence). This CDR3 spans 11 amino acids. CDR3 sequence reads: CIPSGGYGYTF. The CDR3 DNA is TGCATCCCTTCAGGGGGCTATGGCTACACCTTC.

This rearrangement joins TRBV7-9 to TRBJ2-3; TRBD2 matches at 7 bases. Germline CDR1 SEHNR, CDR2 FQNEAQ (reference sequence). CDR3 length: 16 amino acids. V dropped 7 bases and J dropped 6; count of bases not matched to a gene: 16. The CDR3 protein is CASTEMGGRNPDTQYF. In nucleotides, the CDR3 is TGTGCCAGCACCGAGATGGGCGGGAGAAATCCTGATACGCAGTATTTT.

In this sample, this clone turned up once. This rearrangement joins TRBV24-1 to TRBJ2-1; 8 nucleotides match TRBD2. The CDR3 is 17 amino acids. Unmatched junction bases numbered 11, after V lost 3 bases and J lost 5 bases. Germline V gene lookup returns CDR1 KGHDR and CDR2 SFDVKD. The chain's CDR3 is CATSDPSGGYIHNEQFF. The CDR3 bases are TGTGCCACCAGTGATCCTTCGGGAGGGTATATCCACAATGAGCAGTTCTTC.

The chain recombines TRBV10-3 with TRBJ1-5; 11 nucleotides line up with TRBD1. Germline lookup yields CDR1 ENHRY and CDR2 SYGVKD. The CDR3 loop spans 15 amino acids. V shed 0 bases and J 14 bases; nucleotides not matched to a gene: 9. Here the CDR3 reads CAISESGTGGPHEHF. CDR3 in DNA: TGTGCCATCAGTGAGTCTGGGACAGGGGGACCCCATGAGCATTTT.

The V call is TRBV27, the J call TRBJ2-7, with D tentatively TRBD1 (6 bases). Germline assignment: CDR1 MNHEY and CDR2 SMNVEV (reference sequence). The V gene lost 5 bases and the J gene lost 2 bases, with 16 bases spanning the gap. CDR3 length: 15 amino acids. CDR3 amino acids: CASSRTSGQTYEQYF. In DNA form, the CDR3 reads TGTGCCAGCAGTCGGACTTCGGGACAAACCTACGAGCAGTACTTC.

This clone occurred once. This chain links TRBV30 with TRBJ2-7; tentative D call: TRBD2 (5 bases). The CDR3 totals 13 residues. Germline assignment: CDR1 GTSNPN and CDR2 SVGIG (reference sequence). The V gene lost 8 bases and the J gene lost 2 bases, with 16 bases spanning the gap. This CDR3 is CAPPSGNPYEQYF. Written as DNA, the CDR3 is TGTGCCCCCCCGTCGGGGAACCCCTACGAGCAGTACTTC.